This T cell receptor (beta chain) emerged from a study of brain T cells in children with intractable seizures. The V end was cut by 5 bases, the J end by 1 base, with 20 bases between. This CDR3 comprises 17 residues. Per germline, CDR1 SEHNR and CDR2 FQNEAQ (reference sequence). This clone was counted a single time. Here immunoSEQ multiplex PCR was the method, and the copy in TCRdb shows in-frame clones only, minus some. Here the sample spans 80,000 or so clones, about 92% being singletons. This TCR was recovered from a boy less than two years old with tuberous sclerosis and intractable seizures. The sequenced sample was peripheral blood, obtained at surgery. The chain links TRBV7-9 to TRBJ1-1; TRBD1 might be the D (6 bases). CDR3 protein: CASSVLQGREKNTEAFF. In nucleotides, the CDR3 is TGTGCCAGCAGCGTACTACAGGGACGAGAGAAGAACACTGAAGCTTTCTTT.